Listed below are T cell receptor beta chains from one sample, sequenced in a study of early T cells in non-severe SARS-CoV-2 infection. Via MiXCR, TCRdb re-called the 5' RACE reads, giving one row per CDR3 protein. Of tens of thousands of distinct CDR3 sequences listed, over 10% are singletons. The sequencing used whole blood, collected at baseline. These TCRs come from an adult who was a healthcare worker with PCR-confirmed SARS-CoV-2 infection or an uninfected control (not recorded which). Both conserved end residues are part of each CDR3. A D gene is named only where the DNA matches it firmly. Expanded clones get a size class; other rows say once, few or many, or leave the size out.

len,v_gene,j_gene,d_gene,abundance,CDR3aa,CDR3nt
15,TRBV4-1,TRBJ1-1,NA,few,CASSQDQALNTEAFF,TGCGCCAGCAGCCAAGATCAGGCGTTGAACACTGAAGCTTTCTTT
14,TRBV4-1,TRBJ2-5,TRBD2,NA,CASSRSGEPETQYF,TGCGCCAGCAGCCGTAGCGGGGAGCCAGAGACCCAGTACTTC
15,TRBV28,TRBJ2-7,NA,NA,CASSPPRASPYEQYF,TGTGCCAGCAGTCCCCCCCGGGCATCGCCCTACGAGCAGTACTTC
15,TRBV12-3/TRBV12-4,TRBJ2-3,NA,many,CASSLYHGVGDTQYF,TGTGCCAGCAGTTTATATCACGGGGTAGGAGATACGCAGTATTTT
15,TRBV4-3,TRBJ1-2,NA,NA,CASSQDPGNNYGYTF,TGCGCCAGCAGCCAAGATCCCGGGAACAACTATGGCTACACCTTC
16,TRBV6-6,TRBJ1-6,NA,few,CASSYGSVGYNSPLHF,TGTGCCAGCAGTTACGGGTCTGTTGGGTATAATTCACCCCTCCACTTT
12,TRBV19,TRBJ2-1,NA,few,CASSIDGQGLIF,TGTGCCAGTAGTATAGACGGGCAGGGGCTCATCTTC
15,TRBV20-1,TRBJ2-7,TRBD2,NA,CSASGLAGPSYEQYF,TGCAGTGCTAGTGGGCTAGCGGGCCCCTCCTACGAGCAGTACTTC
14,TRBV6-5,TRBJ2-7,NA,NA,CASSNTGRGSEQYF,TGTGCCAGCAGTAACACTGGCCGGGGGAGCGAGCAGTACTTC
13,TRBV6-2/TRBV6-3,TRBJ1-1,TRBD1,many,CASRDPGGTEAFF,TGTGCCAGCAGGGATCCAGGGGGCACTGAAGCTTTCTTT
12,TRBV19,TRBJ2-3,TRBD2,many,CASGEGGDTQYF,TGTGCCAGTGGGGAGGGCGGAGATACGCAGTATTTT
15,TRBV28,TRBJ2-6,NA,NA,CASRSRTSGANVLTF,TGTGCCAGCAGGTCCAGAACGTCTGGGGCCAACGTCCTGACTTTC
13,TRBV28,TRBJ1-2,NA,few,CASSSLRVPGYTF,TGTGCCAGCAGTTCTCTCAGGGTTCCTGGCTACACCTTC
18,TRBV5-1,TRBJ2-3,TRBD2,few,CASSSTGTSGSRTDTQYF,TGCGCCAGCAGCTCAACCGGGACTAGCGGGAGTAGAACAGATACGCAGTATTTT
17,TRBV28,TRBJ1-2,NA,once,CVSSLVTGTARDYGYTF,TGTGTCAGCAGCCTCGTCACCGGGACGGCTCGGGACTATGGCTACACCTTC
13,TRBV10-1,TRBJ1-1,NA,NA,CASRYSLETEAFF,TGCGCCAGCAGGTACAGCTTGGAGACTGAAGCTTTCTTT
16,TRBV7-2,TRBJ2-1,NA,few,CASSRGGGGRYNEQFF,TGTGCCAGCAGCCGTGGAGGGGGCGGGAGGTACAATGAGCAGTTCTTC
13,TRBV5-6,TRBJ1-1,NA,NA,CASSLLSGGGAFF,TGTGCCAGCAGCCTCCTGTCAGGAGGTGGAGCTTTCTTT
16,TRBV9,TRBJ2-1,NA,few,CASSGPGPPGVNEQFF,TGTGCCAGCAGCGGACCGGGACCCCCGGGTGTCAATGAGCAGTTCTTC
14,TRBV6-2/TRBV6-3,TRBJ1-2,NA,NA,CASGTEIFNYGYTF,TGTGCCAGCGGGACGGAGATTTTTAACTATGGCTACACCTTC
14,TRBV5-1,TRBJ2-2,NA,NA,CASSLAGVTGELFF,TGCGCCAGCAGTCTGGCAGGGGTTACCGGGGAGCTGTTTTTT
13,TRBV7-8,TRBJ2-1,NA,many,CASSPSDGGEQFF,TGTGCCAGCAGCCCTTCCGATGGAGGAGAGCAGTTCTTC
14,TRBV7-9,TRBJ2-7,NA,NA,CASSSPLYPGEQYF,TGTGCCAGCAGCTCGCCCCTCTACCCTGGGGAGCAGTACTTC
13,TRBV7-7,TRBJ2-1,NA,NA,CASSLTPAGEQFF,TGTGCTAGCAGCTTAACCCCAGCCGGTGAGCAGTTCTTC
17,TRBV7-3,TRBJ1-3,NA,NA,CASSLTAGPHSGNTIYF,TGTGCCAGCAGCTTAACAGCCGGACCGCACTCTGGAAACACCATATATTTT
15,TRBV6-6,TRBJ2-3,TRBD1,many,CASRPRTGGRDTQYF,TGTGCCAGCAGACCCCGGACAGGGGGGAGAGATACGCAGTATTTT
13,TRBV25-1,TRBJ2-3,NA,NA,CASFGGSTDTQYF,TGTGCCAGCTTCGGGGGTAGCACAGATACGCAGTATTTT
14,TRBV24-1,TRBJ2-3,TRBD2,few,CATSEIGLGDTQYF,TGTGCCACCAGTGAGATCGGACTAGGGGATACGCAGTATTTT
14,TRBV18,TRBJ2-7,NA,few,CASSPRRGSYEQYF,TGTGCCAGCTCACCACGCAGGGGCTCCTACGAGCAGTACTTC
15,TRBV14,TRBJ1-2,TRBD1,NA,CASSQGQGRDYGYTF,TGTGCCAGCAGCCAGGGACAGGGGAGGGACTATGGCTACACCTTC
15,TRBV11-3,TRBJ2-3,NA,many,CASTPTVTSTDTQYF,TGTGCCAGCACCCCGACGGTTACTAGCACAGATACGCAGTATTTT
15,TRBV4-3,TRBJ1-1,NA,few,CASSLAGPGNTEAFF,TGCGCCAGCAGCCTTGCCGGGCCGGGGAACACTGAAGCTTTCTTT
15,TRBV4-3,TRBJ2-3,NA,few,CASSQSQGSTDTQYF,TGCGCCAGCAGCCAATCACAGGGTAGCACAGATACGCAGTATTTT
15,TRBV7-7,TRBJ2-2,NA,once,CASSPGHLNTGELFF,TGTGCTAGCAGCCCGGGGCACCTGAACACCGGGGAGCTGTTTTTT
15,TRBV12-3/TRBV12-4,TRBJ2-5,NA,many,CASSHPVTGQETQYF,TGTGCCAGCAGCCACCCCGTGACAGGCCAGGAGACCCAGTACTTC
15,TRBV7-2,TRBJ1-5,NA,few,CASSLDQGHSQPQHF,TGTGCCAGCAGCTTAGATCAGGGGCACAGTCAGCCCCAGCATTTT
15,TRBV6-6,TRBJ1-6,NA,few,CASSRDGTGSSPLHF,TGTGCCAGCAGTAGGGACGGCACGGGGAGTTCACCCCTCCACTTT
14,TRBV5-1,TRBJ2-3,NA,few,CASSLGFEGVTQYF,TGCGCCAGCAGCTTGGGGTTCGAGGGGGTTACGCAGTATTTT
16,TRBV4-1,TRBJ2-7,NA,NA,CASSQTYTFKNYEQYF,TGCGCCAGCAGCCAAACCTACACCTTCAAGAACTACGAGCAGTACTTC
14,TRBV9,TRBJ2-1,TRBD2,NA,CASSVATSGNEQFF,TGTGCCAGCAGCGTAGCTACTAGCGGCAATGAGCAGTTCTTC
15,TRBV9,TRBJ1-3,NA,NA,CASSSREPGRNTIYF,TGTGCCAGCAGCTCCCGCGAACCTGGAAGAAACACCATATATTTT
14,TRBV5-6,TRBJ2-7,NA,many,CASSVGTETYEQYF,TGTGCCAGCAGCGTCGGGACGGAAACCTACGAGCAGTACTTC
14,TRBV27,TRBJ2-1,NA,NA,CASSPRGGNNEQFF,TGTGCCAGCAGTCCTAGGGGCGGCAACAATGAGCAGTTCTTC
14,TRBV12-3/TRBV12-4,TRBJ2-7,TRBD1,few,CASSLDRNSYEQYF,TGTGCCAGCAGTTTGGACAGGAACTCTTACGAGCAGTACTTC